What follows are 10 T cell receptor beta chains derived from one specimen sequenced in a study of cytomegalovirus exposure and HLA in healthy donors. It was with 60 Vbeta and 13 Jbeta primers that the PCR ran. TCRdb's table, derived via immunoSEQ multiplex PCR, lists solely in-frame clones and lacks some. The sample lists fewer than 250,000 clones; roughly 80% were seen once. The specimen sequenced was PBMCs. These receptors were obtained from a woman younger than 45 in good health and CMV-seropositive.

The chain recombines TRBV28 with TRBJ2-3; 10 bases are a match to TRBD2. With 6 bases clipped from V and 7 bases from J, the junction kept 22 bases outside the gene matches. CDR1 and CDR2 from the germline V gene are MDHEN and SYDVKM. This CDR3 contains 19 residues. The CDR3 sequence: CASSSLRRKERGGKNTQYF. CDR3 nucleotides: TGTGCCAGCAGCTCCCTACGACGGAAGGAGCGGGGGGGCAAGAATACGCAGTATTTT.

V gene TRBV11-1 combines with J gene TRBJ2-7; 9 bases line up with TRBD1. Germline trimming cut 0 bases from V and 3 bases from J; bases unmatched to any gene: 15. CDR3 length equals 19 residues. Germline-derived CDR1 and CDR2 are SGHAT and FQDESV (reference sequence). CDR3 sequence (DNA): TGTGCCAGCAGCTTAGCGTCGGGACAGGGCAGCCCCTTTGACTACGAGCAGTACTTC. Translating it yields CASSLASGQGSPFDYEQYF.

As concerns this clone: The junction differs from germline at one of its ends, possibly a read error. The chain's CDR3 is CASTYNRDSPNQPQHF. The CDR3 nucleotides read TGTGCTAGCACCTATAACCGGGACAGCCCCAATCAGCCCCAGCATTTT. The rearrangement uses TRBV7-7 and TRBJ1-5, with TRBD1 matching 7 bases. The CDR3 has 16 amino acids. Looked up from germline, CDR1 is SSHAT and CDR2 is FNYEAQ (reference sequence). The full variable domain, with the rest looked up from reference TRBV7-7 and TRBJ1-5, is GAGVSQSPRYKVTKRGQDVTLRCDPISSHATLYWYQQALGQGPEFLTYFNYEAQPDKSGLPSDRFSAERPEGSISTLTIQRTEQRDSAMYRCASTYNRDSPNQPQHFGDGTRLSIL.

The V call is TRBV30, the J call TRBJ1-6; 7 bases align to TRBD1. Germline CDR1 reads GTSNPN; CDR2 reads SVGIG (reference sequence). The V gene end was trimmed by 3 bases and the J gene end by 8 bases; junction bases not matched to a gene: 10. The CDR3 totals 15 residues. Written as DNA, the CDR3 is TGTGCCTGGAGCGAGAGTGGGACAGCATATTCACCCCTCCACTTT. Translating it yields CAWSESGTAYSPLHF.

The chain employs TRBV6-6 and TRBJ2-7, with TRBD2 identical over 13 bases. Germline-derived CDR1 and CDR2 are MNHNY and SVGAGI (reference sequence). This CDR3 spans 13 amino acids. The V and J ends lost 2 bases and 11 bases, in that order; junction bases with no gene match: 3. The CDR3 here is CASSYGTSGVEYF. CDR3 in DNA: TGTGCCAGCAGTTACGGGACTAGCGGGGTAGAGTACTTC.

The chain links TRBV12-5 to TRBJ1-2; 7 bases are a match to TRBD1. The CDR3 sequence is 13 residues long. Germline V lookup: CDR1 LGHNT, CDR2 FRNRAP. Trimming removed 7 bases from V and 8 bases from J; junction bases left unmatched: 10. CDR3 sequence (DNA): TGTGCTAGTGCCCTACAGGGGCTGGGGGGCTACACCTTC. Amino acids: CASALQGLGGYTF.

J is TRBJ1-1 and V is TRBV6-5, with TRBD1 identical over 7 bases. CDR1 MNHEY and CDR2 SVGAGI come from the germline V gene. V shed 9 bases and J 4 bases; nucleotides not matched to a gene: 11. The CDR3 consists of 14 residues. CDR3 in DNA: TGTGCCAGTATATCGACAGGGTCAGCCACTGAAGCTTTCTTT. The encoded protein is CASISTGSATEAFF.

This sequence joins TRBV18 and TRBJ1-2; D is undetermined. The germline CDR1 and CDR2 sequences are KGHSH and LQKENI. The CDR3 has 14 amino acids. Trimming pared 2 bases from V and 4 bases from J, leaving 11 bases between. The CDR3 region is CASSPEMRTYGYTF. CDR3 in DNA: TGTGCCAGCTCACCAGAGATGAGAACCTATGGCTACACCTTC.

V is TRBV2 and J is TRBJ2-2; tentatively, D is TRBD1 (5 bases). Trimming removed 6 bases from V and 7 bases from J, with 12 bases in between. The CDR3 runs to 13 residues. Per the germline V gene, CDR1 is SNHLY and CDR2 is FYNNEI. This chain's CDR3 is CASRQDAHGELFF. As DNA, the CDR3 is TGTGCCAGCAGACAGGATGCGCACGGGGAGCTGTTTTTT. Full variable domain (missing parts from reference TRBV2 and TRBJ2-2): EPEVTQTPSHQVTQMGQEVILRCVPISNHLYFYWYRQILGQKVEFLVSFYNNEISEKSEIFDDQFSVERPDGSNFTLKIRSTKLEDSAMYFCASRQDAHGELFFGEGSRLTVL.

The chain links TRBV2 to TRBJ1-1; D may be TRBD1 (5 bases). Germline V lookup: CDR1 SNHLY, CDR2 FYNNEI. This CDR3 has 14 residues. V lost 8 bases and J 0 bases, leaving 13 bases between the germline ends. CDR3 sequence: CASESTGLNTEAFF. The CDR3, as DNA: TGTGCCAGCGAGTCTACAGGATTGAACACTGAAGCTTTCTTT. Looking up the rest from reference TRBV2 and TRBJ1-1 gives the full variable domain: EPEVTQTPSHQVTQMGQEVILRCVPISNHLYFYWYRQILGQKVEFLVSFYNNEISEKSEIFDDQFSVERPDGSNFTLKIRSTKLEDSAMYFCASESTGLNTEAFFGQGTRLTVV.